The clone carrying this T cell receptor beta chain came up many times. TCRbeta library construction was performed incorporating unique molecular identifiers. From the PCR reads, TCRdb called clonotypes with MiXCR, one entry per CDR3 protein. The table shows around 680,000 distinct CDR3 sequences, with around a sixth occurring only once. V lost 1 base to trimming and J lost 2 bases, with 8 bases between them. The length of the CDR3 is 13 residues. The germline V gene has CDR1 SQVTM and CDR2 ANQGSEA. The source of the sample is a study of T-cell reconstitution after alpha-beta-depleted transplantation in children.

The sequence was obtained from a human donor who donated a stem cell graft to a child with acute myeloid leukemia. This chain joins TRBV29-1 and TRBJ2-5; D uncertain. The sample consisted of PBMCs from the stem cell graft donor, taken from the stem cell graft. The CDR3 protein is CSVEGPRQETQYF. For the CDR3, the DNA is TGCAGCGTTGAAGGTCCCCGGCAAGAGACCCAGTACTTC.